This TCR beta chain was identified during a study of human T cells and chemical hapten exposure. Stated time point: patch test 1, 2 weeks after DPC sensitization. The treatment is: therapeutic diphenylcyclopropenone sensitization with weekly scalp DPC. Blood was drawn before each patch test was applied. Sample donors consisted of patients with alopecia, aged 18 to 70 years, who were suitable for DPC. CDR1 is SGHTA and CDR2 is FQGTGA in the germline V gene. After removal of 4 bases from V and 2 bases from J, the junction contained 7 bases not matched to a gene. The CDR3 contains 16 residues. This clonotype turned up a few times. No antigen is known for it. Study observations and caveats: All donors were alopecia patients, so their immunity may differ from that of healthy people.

What the library attached to individual cDNA molecules were unique molecular identifiers. TCRdb called the RACE reads again in MiXCR, with one record for every CDR3 protein. The data contain some 380,000 distinct CDR3 sequences, roughly 4.8% of them singletons. The starting material was whole blood, obtained in connection with sensitization to the hapten diphenylcyclopropenone (DPC). The V call is TRBV7-3, the J call TRBJ2-1, with 8 bases aligning to TRBD2. This receptor was taken from a woman aged 50 to 60 with alopecia areata. Some clones in this sample may be carry-over from other donors' samples. CDR3 sequence: CASSSGGAFPYNEQFF. As DNA, the CDR3 is TGTGCCAGCAGCTCCGGGGGGGCCTTCCCCTACAATGAGCAGTTCTTC.